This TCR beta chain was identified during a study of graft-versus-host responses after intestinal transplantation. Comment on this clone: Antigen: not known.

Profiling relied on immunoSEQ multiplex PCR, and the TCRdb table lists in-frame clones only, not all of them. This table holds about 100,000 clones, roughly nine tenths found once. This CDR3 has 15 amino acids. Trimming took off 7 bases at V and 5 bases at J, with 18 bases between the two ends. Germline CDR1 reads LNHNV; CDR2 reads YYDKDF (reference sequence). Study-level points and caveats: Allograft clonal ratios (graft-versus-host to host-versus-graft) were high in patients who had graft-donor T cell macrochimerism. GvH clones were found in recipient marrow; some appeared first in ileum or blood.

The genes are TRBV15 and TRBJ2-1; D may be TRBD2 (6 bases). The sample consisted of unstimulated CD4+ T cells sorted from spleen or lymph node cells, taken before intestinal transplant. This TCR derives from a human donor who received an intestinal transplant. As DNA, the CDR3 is TGTGCCACCACTCCTAGGGGCGGGAAGAACAATGAGCAGTTCTTC. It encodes CATTPRGGKNNEQFF.